Listed below are T cell receptor beta chains from one sample, sequenced in a study of T cells in localized non-small cell lung cancer. Sequenced by immunoSEQ multiplex PCR; TCRdb stores in-frame clones only, minus some. The table includes 72,000 or so clones, less than 90% detected once. The sequencing here drew on peripheral blood, taken before any cancer treatment. The receptors derive from a male donor aged 60 or over with stage III squamous cell lung carcinoma. Each CDR3 is given without its conserved first and last residue.

v_call cdr3_aa
TRBV7-9 ASSLARADRYT
TRBV6-1 AIQGAIRYGYT
TRBV6-1 ASRQGNGGTDTQY
TRBV18 ASSPDGQANYGYT
TRBV6-5 ASSYSGAFPSDTQY
TRBV19 ASSLPARGNQPQH
TRBV5-4 ASSLGTAQETQY
TRBV2 ASQENYEQY
TRBV7-7 ASSLGSGGMDTQY
TRBV29-1 SVGQASSYEQY
TRBV5-1 ASSLGPSGGQETQY
TRBV7-2 ASSWQPGNTEAF
TRBV9 ASSVDWGQSPLH
TRBV6-1 ASRGQYNSPLH
TRBV6-6 ASSYETGREKLF
TRBV9 ASSARQAFNGGELF